The TCR beta chain under discussion was sequenced for a study of technical replicates of blood from a handful of donors. V was trimmed by 1 base and J by 4 bases, leaving 11 bases between them. Germline-derived CDR1 and CDR2 are SEHNR and FQNEAQ (reference sequence). There are 15 residues in the CDR3. The method was immunoSEQ multiplex PCR; TCRdb's version includes in-frame clones alone and lacks a portion of them. The sample shows approximately 81,000 clones, approximately 94% of them seen only once. The chain recombines TRBV7-9 with TRBJ1-3; D call uncertain. The TCR was taken from a human donor in good health. Sequences were obtained from T cells isolated from PBMCs. CDR3 nucleotide sequence: TGTGCCAGCAGCTTAGTTTCCCCCGGGGGAAACACCATATATTTT. Its translation is CASSLVSPGGNTIYF.